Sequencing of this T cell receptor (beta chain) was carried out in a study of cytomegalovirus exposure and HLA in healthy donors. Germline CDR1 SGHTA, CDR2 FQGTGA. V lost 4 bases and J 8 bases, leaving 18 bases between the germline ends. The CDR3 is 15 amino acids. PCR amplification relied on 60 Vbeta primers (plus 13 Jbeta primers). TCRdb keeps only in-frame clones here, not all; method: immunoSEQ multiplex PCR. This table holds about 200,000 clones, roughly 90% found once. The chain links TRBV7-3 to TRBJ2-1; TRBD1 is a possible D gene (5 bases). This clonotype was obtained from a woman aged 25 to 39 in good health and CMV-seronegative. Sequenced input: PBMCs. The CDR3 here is CASSSNQGPVDEQFF. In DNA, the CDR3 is TGTGCCAGCAGCTCCAACCAGGGTCCTGTGGATGAGCAGTTCTTC.